This T cell receptor beta chain was obtained from a study of T cells in Graves' hyperthyroidism and ophthalmopathy. Overall study results and limits: Ophthalmopathy was separated from stable hyperthyroidism by a 13 V-J model. Most thyroid clonotypes that were expanded above 0.001 also turned up in blood.

The authors took PBMCs from 10 ml fresh peripheral blood. Amplification of TCR beta CDR3 regions used RNA as the template. HTBI primers were employed in a first-round RT-PCR of the TCR CDR3. From the multiplex PCR reads, TCRdb called clonotypes with MiXCR, one entry per CDR3 protein. Of around 340,000 distinct CDR3 sequences in the sample, roughly 13% were seen once. Germline CDR1 is MNHEY and CDR2 is SMNVEV (reference sequence). This CDR3 comprises 14 residues. The ends lost 5 bases at V and 0 bases at J; junction bases unmatched: 4. This clonotype was observed at least ten times. What it binds is not known.

Input material: blood. V and J are TRBV27 and TRBJ2-7, with 7 bases identical to TRBD1. The source is a young woman with Graves' hyperthyroidism. The CDR3 DNA reads as TGTGCCAGCAGTCCCCGGACAGGCTCCTACGAGCAGTACTTC. Its protein product is CASSPRTGSYEQYF.